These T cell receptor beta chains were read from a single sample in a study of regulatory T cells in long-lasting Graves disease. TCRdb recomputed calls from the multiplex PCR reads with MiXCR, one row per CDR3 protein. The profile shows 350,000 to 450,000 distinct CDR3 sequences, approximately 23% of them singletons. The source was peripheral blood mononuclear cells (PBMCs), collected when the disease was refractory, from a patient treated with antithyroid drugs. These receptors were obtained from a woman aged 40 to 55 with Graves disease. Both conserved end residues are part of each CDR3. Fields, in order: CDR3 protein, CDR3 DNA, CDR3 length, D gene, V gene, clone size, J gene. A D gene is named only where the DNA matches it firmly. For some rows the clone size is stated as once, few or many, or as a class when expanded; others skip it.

CDR3: CACELAGYNEQFF; DNA: TGTGCCTGTGAACTAGCGGGATACAATGAGCAGTTCTTC; length: 13; D: TRBD2; V: TRBV28; size: few; J: TRBJ2-1
CDR3: CSVEGIRGGRGTEAFF; DNA: TGCAGCGTTGAAGGGATTCGGGGGGGCCGAGGGACTGAAGCTTTCTTT; length: 16; D: -; V: TRBV29-1; size: few; J: TRBJ1-1
CDR3: CASSLSSVSSYEQYF; DNA: TGTGCCAGCAGCTTATCATCAGTTAGCTCCTACGAGCAGTACTTC; length: 15; D: -; V: TRBV7-2; size: many; J: TRBJ2-7
CDR3: CSARGEGPPVRGEQYF; DNA: TGCAGTGCTAGAGGAGAGGGGCCCCCGGTCAGGGGCGAGCAGTACTTC; length: 16; D: -; V: TRBV20-1; size: few; J: TRBJ2-7
CDR3: CASSPRGGVQHF; DNA: TGTGCCAGTAGTCCAAGGGGCGGGGTCCAGCATTTT; length: 12; D: -; V: TRBV19; size: many; J: TRBJ1-5
CDR3: CASCYRDSLYGYTF; DNA: TGTGCCAGCTGTTACCGGGACAGTTTGTATGGCTACACCTTC; length: 14; D: TRBD1; V: TRBV2; size: many; J: TRBJ1-2
CDR3: CASSVFSLAGYQETQYF; DNA: TGTGCCAGCAGTGTTTTTTCGTTAGCGGGTTACCAAGAGACCCAGTACTTC; length: 17; D: TRBD2; V: TRBV2; size: many; J: TRBJ2-5
CDR3: CASGWRTSGRNAYEQYF; DNA: TGTGCCAGCGGTTGGCGAACTAGCGGGAGAAACGCCTACGAGCAGTACTTC; length: 17; D: TRBD2; V: TRBV10-3; size: -; J: TRBJ2-7
CDR3: CASSFGSHEQYF; DNA: TGTGCCAGCAGCTTTGGGAGCCACGAGCAGTACTTC; length: 12; D: -; V: TRBV7-9; size: -; J: TRBJ2-7
CDR3: CASSSWTSRTLYNEQFF; DNA: TGTGCCAGCAGCTCTTGGACTAGCAGAACGTTATACAATGAGCAGTTCTTC; length: 17; D: TRBD2; V: TRBV28; size: -; J: TRBJ2-1
CDR3: CASSPQGSMYEQYF; DNA: TGTGCCAGCTCACCACAGGGGAGTATGTACGAGCAGTACTTC; length: 14; D: -; V: TRBV18; size: once; J: TRBJ2-7
CDR3: CASSQSGTSYEQYF; DNA: TGTGCCAGCAGCCAAAGTGGGACCTCCTACGAGCAGTACTTC; length: 14; D: -; V: TRBV28; size: -; J: TRBJ2-7
CDR3: CSVEDRGGMWYF; DNA: TGCAGCGTTGAAGATCGGGGGGGGATGTGGTACTTC; length: 12; D: TRBD2; V: TRBV29-1; size: -; J: TRBJ2-5
CDR3: CASSYEGLGSPLHF; DNA: TGTGCCAGCAGTTACGAGGGGCTGGGATCACCCCTCCACTTT; length: 14; D: -; V: TRBV6-5; size: few; J: TRBJ1-6
CDR3: CASSYLYRENTEAFF; DNA: TGTGCCAGCAGTTATCTCTACAGGGAGAACACTGAAGCTTTCTTT; length: 15; D: -; V: TRBV6-2/TRBV6-3; size: many; J: TRBJ1-1
CDR3: CSVVSRVTGANVLTF; DNA: TGCAGCGTTGTCTCTAGGGTAACTGGGGCCAACGTCCTGACTTTC; length: 15; D: -; V: TRBV29-1; size: -; J: TRBJ2-6
CDR3: CASSRHLAGAYEQYF; DNA: TGTGCCAGCAGTCGACATCTAGCGGGGGCCTACGAGCAGTACTTC; length: 15; D: TRBD2; V: TRBV27; size: many; J: TRBJ2-7
CDR3: CASSEAFTGTHQPQHF; DNA: TGTGCCAGCAGTGAAGCGTTCACAGGGACACATCAGCCCCAGCATTTT; length: 16; D: -; V: TRBV2; size: many; J: TRBJ1-5
CDR3: CASSPTTGADTIYF; DNA: TGTGCCAGCAGCCCCACGACGGGGGCTGACACCATATATTTT; length: 14; D: -; V: TRBV7-8; size: -; J: TRBJ1-3
CDR3: CASSLGGREREQYF; DNA: TGTGCCAGCAGTCTCGGCGGGAGGGAACGCGAGCAGTACTTC; length: 14; D: TRBD2; V: TRBV28; size: -; J: TRBJ2-7
CDR3: CASSSLSSSYEQYF; DNA: TGTGCCAGCAGTTCGCTATCAAGCTCCTACGAGCAGTACTTC; length: 14; D: -; V: TRBV27; size: many; J: TRBJ2-7
CDR3: CASSLKPGQNFEAFF; DNA: TGTGCCAGCAGCTTAAAACCGGGACAGAACTTTGAAGCTTTTTTT; length: 15; D: TRBD1; V: TRBV12-3/TRBV12-4; size: few; J: TRBJ1-1
CDR3: CSAGTGFGSSGNTIYF; DNA: TGCAGTGCTGGAACAGGGTTTGGTTCCTCTGGAAACACCATATATTTT; length: 16; D: -; V: TRBV20-1; size: -; J: TRBJ1-3
CDR3: CASSPGTADNEQFF; DNA: TGTGCCAGCAGCCCAGGGACAGCAGACAATGAGCAGTTCTTC; length: 14; D: TRBD1; V: TRBV13; size: few; J: TRBJ2-1
CDR3: CASSLIAQETQYF; DNA: TGTGCCAGCAGCTTAATTGCGCAAGAGACCCAGTACTTC; length: 13; D: -; V: TRBV7-8; size: many; J: TRBJ2-5
CDR3: CASSRDRGFSPLHF; DNA: TGTGCCAGCTCGAGGGACAGGGGGTTTTCACCCCTCCACTTT; length: 14; D: TRBD1; V: TRBV12-3/TRBV12-4; size: many; J: TRBJ1-6
CDR3: CASSPGTEFSGANVLTF; DNA: TGTGCCAGCAGCCCCGGGACGGAATTCTCTGGGGCCAACGTCCTGACTTTC; length: 17; D: -; V: TRBV7-3; size: few; J: TRBJ2-6
CDR3: CASSEDSAYSPLHF; DNA: TGTGCCAGCAGTGAAGACAGTGCTTATTCACCCCTCCACTTT; length: 14; D: -; V: TRBV6-1; size: -; J: TRBJ1-6
CDR3: CASGSGDSNQPQHF; DNA: TGTGCCAGTGGTTCTGGGGATAGCAATCAGCCCCAGCATTTT; length: 14; D: -; V: TRBV19; size: few; J: TRBJ1-5